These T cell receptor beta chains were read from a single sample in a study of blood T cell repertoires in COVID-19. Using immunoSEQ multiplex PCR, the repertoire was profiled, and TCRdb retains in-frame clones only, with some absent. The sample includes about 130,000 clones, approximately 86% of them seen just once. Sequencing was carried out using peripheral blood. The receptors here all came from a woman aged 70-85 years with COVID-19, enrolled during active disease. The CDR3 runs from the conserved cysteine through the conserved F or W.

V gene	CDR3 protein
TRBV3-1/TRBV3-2	CASSQAVAGGPGETQYF
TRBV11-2	CASSLAIGNSPLHF
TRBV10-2	CASSVVSDSTNYGYTF
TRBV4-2	CASSQDSGNQPQHF
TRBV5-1	CASSFGQGSPGELFF
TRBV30	CAWRARHRGDYGYTF
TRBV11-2	CASSLGRGRYTEAFF
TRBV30	CAWSVVGNEKLFF
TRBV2	CASRTQGSYNSPLHF
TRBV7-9	CASSPVKGGVAGGNNEQFF
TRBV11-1	CASSQSGLNQETQYF
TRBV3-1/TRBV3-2	CASSQGRYGNTIYF
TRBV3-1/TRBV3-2	CASRAGTGRNEKLFF
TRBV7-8	CASSPPGPRQYF
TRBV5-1	CARSRGAGTSGGAYNEQFF
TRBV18	CASSPSGTSGADTQYF
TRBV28	CASRKAGGSGNEQFF
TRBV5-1	CASSSRTGGDTEAFF
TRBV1	CTSSQDLVPAGAKTQYF
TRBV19	CASSIEHTTNEKLFF
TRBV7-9	CASSLGQGGLGEQYF
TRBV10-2	CASSVTGEDGYTF
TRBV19	CAVHDRFSGNTIYF
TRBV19	CASSVGVGNEKLFF
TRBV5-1	CASSLPPGPNTGELFF
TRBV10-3	CAISGLGGETQYF
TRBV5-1	CASSDGTSGGAPETQYF
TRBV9	CASSILAGANTGELFF
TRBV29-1	CSVVTSGGPSYNEQFF
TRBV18	CASSPDRDDYGYTF
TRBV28	CASSTSQGPNEQFF
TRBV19	CASSMKASLLETQYF
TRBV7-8	CASTLTGSIYF
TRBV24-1	CATGQYSNQPQHF
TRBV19	CASSIASGGTDTQYF
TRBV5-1	CASSLSLRGLSGNTIYF
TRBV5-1	CASSLAGASGYTF
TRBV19	CASSIGGGPYEQYF
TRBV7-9	CASSLAMNTEAFF
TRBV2	CASQVSGYNEQFF
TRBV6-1	CASSDFGGIGQPQHF
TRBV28	CASSLGGSSYNSPLHF
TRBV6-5	CASSYSGAGYEQYF
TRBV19	CASSRGGTVLILGNQPQHF
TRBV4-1	CASSQGTGTSGANVLTF
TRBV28	CASSLFGTPGGGPFF
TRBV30	CAWSVTGKGEKLFF
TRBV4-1	CASSQDISGNTIYF
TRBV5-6	CASSSSGYEQYF
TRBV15	CATSRGPEHNEQFF
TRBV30	CAWSGGLGNNEQFF
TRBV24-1	CATSPQLSDQPQHF
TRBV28	CASSLRSGGLGYGYTF
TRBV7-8	CASSFTGNNQPQHF
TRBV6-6	CASSYSGGGGRAEAFF
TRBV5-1	CASSLGTGGITDTQYF
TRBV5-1	CASSLGSGGRPNEQFF